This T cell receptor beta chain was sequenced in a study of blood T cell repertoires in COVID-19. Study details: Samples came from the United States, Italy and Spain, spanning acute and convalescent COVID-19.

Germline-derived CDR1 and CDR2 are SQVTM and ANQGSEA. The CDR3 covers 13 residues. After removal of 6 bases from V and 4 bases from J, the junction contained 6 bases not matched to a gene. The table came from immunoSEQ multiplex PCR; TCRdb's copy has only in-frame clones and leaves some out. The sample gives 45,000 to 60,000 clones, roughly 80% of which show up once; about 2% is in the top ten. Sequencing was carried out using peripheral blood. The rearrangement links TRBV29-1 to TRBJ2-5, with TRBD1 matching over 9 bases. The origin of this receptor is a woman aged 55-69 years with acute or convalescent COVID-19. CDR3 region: CSVFTTGGETQYF. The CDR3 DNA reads TGCAGCGTCTTCACGACAGGGGGAGAGACCCAGTACTTC.